Below, one TCR beta chain is given with its context. How the authors handled the data: By means of reference gene primer amplification, nucleated cell counts were estimated. Assay used: immunoSEQ multiplex PCR; TCRdb lists only in-frame clones, some missing. Clone size and the V and J calls come from that table; the DNA yielded D and trimming. The data contain about 230,000 clones, about 90% of them seen just once; the ten biggest clones take up less than 4%. This entry belongs to a study of blood T cell repertoires in COVID-19. Each participant's cohort was designated according to participant-reported clinical history. From germline, CDR1 is LGHNA and CDR2 YSLEER. This CDR3 has 16 residues. Trimming left V 0 bases short and J 2 bases short, with 11 bases between.

The specimen was PBMCs or T cells enriched from blood (not recorded which). The rearrangement links TRBV4-3 to TRBJ1-3; perhaps TRBD1 as D (6 bases). The sequence was obtained from a woman aged 25 to 45 with acute COVID-19. The CDR3 is CASSQDWPGAGNTIYF. CDR3 DNA: TGCGCCAGCAGCCAAGATTGGCCAGGGGCTGGAAACACCATATATTTT.